This T cell receptor beta chain comes out of a study of control samples from healthy donors and cancer patients. Germline V gene lookup returns CDR1 SQVTM and CDR2 ANQGSEA. V lost 1 base and J 3 bases, leaving 12 bases between the germline ends. The CDR3 loop spans 14 amino acids. Generated by immunoSEQ multiplex PCR, the TCRdb table keeps only in-frame clones and is missing some. The profile covers about 53,000 clones, with around 87% appearing a single time and over 13% taken by the ten largest. The chain combines TRBV29-1 with TRBJ1-2; TRBD1 is a possible D gene (5 bases). Sequenced material: PBMCs. This sequence was found in a man between 60 and 70 years old with head and neck cancer. For the CDR3, the DNA is TGCAGCGTTGAAGGATTGGGGGGGGACTATGGCTACACCTTC. This sequence encodes CSVEGLGGDYGYTF.